This entry is about one T cell receptor (beta chain). V lost 0 bases to trimming and J lost 7 bases; unmatched junction nucleotides: 3. Germline V gives CDR1 SNHLY, CDR2 FYNNEI. The CDR3 covers 14 residues. These data are taken from a study of blood T cell repertoires in COVID-19. About the research overall: The origin of the acute and convalescent COVID-19 samples was the United States, Italy and Spain. PBMCs, B-cell-depleted T cells, or T cells were the source of the cDNA or gDNA that made up the material.

Using immunoSEQ multiplex PCR, the repertoire was profiled, and TCRdb retains in-frame clones only, with some absent. This sample yields 90,000 to 140,000 clones, of which 81% are seen a single time; roughly 37% belongs to the top ten. Sequencing input: peripheral blood. The rearrangement uses TRBV2 and TRBJ2-1, with 7 bases that match TRBD2. The sequence derives from a man at least 80 years old with acute or convalescent COVID-19. The CDR3 reads CASSEALGGNEQFF. DNA of the CDR3: TGTGCCAGCAGTGAAGCGCTGGGGGGGAATGAGCAGTTCTTC.